The 25 T cell receptor beta chains listed next were all sequenced from one sample in a study of T cells in localized non-small cell lung cancer. The repertoire was sequenced with immunoSEQ multiplex PCR; TCRdb's copy has only in-frame clones and lacks some. The top ten hold approximately 10% of the sample, which has tens of thousands of clones, 91% seen once. The starting material was PBMCs, obtained before any cancer treatment. The receptor source for this set is a woman aged 40-70 years with stage II lung adenocarcinoma.

This clone was observed once. The chain uses TRBV6-6 and TRBJ2-7; D is possibly TRBD1 or TRBD2 (5 bases each). The V and J ends lost 4 bases and 6 bases respectively, with 16 bases between them. This CDR3 contains 14 residues. CDR1 is MNHNY and CDR2 is SVGAGI in the germline V gene (reference sequence). CDR3 in amino acids: CASSSTRGAFEQYF. The DNA of the CDR3 is TGTGCCAGCAGTTCCACGAGAGGGGCTTTCGAGCAGTACTTC.

This clone has only one observation. The J gene is TRBJ1-1, the V gene TRBV16; D may be TRBD1 (5 bases). Trimming took 0 bases from V and 6 from J, leaving 23 bases between them. CDR1 KGHSY and CDR2 FQNENV come from the germline V gene. The CDR3 has 18 amino acids. The CDR3 nucleotides are TGTGCCAGCAGCCAATCCGAATCCAGGGATCCGACCAACGCTGAAGCTTTCTTT. Translation: CASSQSESRDPTNAEAFF.

This chain links TRBV10-3 with TRBJ1-2; 8 bases are a match to TRBD1. The junction had 9 bases not matched to a gene; V was cut back by 2 bases and J by 7 bases. The CDR3 totals 15 residues. Germline assignment: CDR1 ENHRY and CDR2 SYGVKD. The CDR3 sequence is CAISEGQGVVSGYTF. CDR3 bases: TGTGCCATCAGTGAGGGACAGGGAGTTGTGTCTGGCTACACCTTC.

This clone was observed a single time. This chain uses TRBV11-3 with TRBJ2-7; 11 nucleotides line up with TRBD2. With V trimmed by 5 bases and J by 4 bases, 7 bases remained unmatched. The germline CDR1 and CDR2 sequences are SGHNT and YENEEA. The CDR3 extends over 15 amino acids. The CDR3 is CASSPGTSGQYEQYF. CDR3 DNA sequence: TGTGCCAGCAGCCCCGGGACTAGCGGCCAATACGAGCAGTACTTC.

The CDR3 DNA sequence: TGTGCCAGCAGCCCCCGCAGGGGGGGACAAGAGACCCAGTACTTC. Encoded protein: CASSPRRGGQETQYF. The chain carries TRBV11-3 and TRBJ2-5, with D perhaps given as TRBD1 or TRBD2 (7 bases each). Germline assignment: CDR1 SGHNT and CDR2 YENEEA. The CDR3 is 15 residues long. Trimming took off 5 bases at V and 2 bases at J, with 15 bases between the two ends.

This clone was detected only once. V and J are TRBV15 and TRBJ2-2; 7 bases are shared with TRBD1. The V and J ends lost 3 bases and 2 bases, in that order; junction bases with no gene match: 3. The CDR3 is 15 residues long. Germline V gives CDR1 LNHNV, CDR2 YYDKDF (reference sequence). The CDR3 nucleotides read TGTGCCACCAGCAGGACAGGGCTAAACACCGGGGAGCTGTTTTTT. It encodes CATSRTGLNTGELFF.

Comment on this clone: This probably arose from a read error, given a far larger clone one base away. The J gene is TRBJ2-5, the V gene TRBV5-1; 10 nucleotides line up with TRBD2. Germline V gene lookup returns CDR1 SGHRS and CDR2 YFSETQ. Germline trimming cut 2 bases from V and 5 bases from J; bases unmatched to any gene: 3. The CDR3 loop spans 14 amino acids. CDR3 region: CASSLAGGRETQYF. The CDR3 coding sequence is TGCGCCAGCAGCTTAGCGGGGGGGCGGGAGACCCAGTACTTC.

This chain links TRBV7-3 with TRBJ2-5, with 9 bases matching TRBD2. V gave up 3 bases and J gave up 3 bases; unmatched junction bases: 2. Germline V gene sequence: CDR1 SGHTA, CDR2 FQGTGA. CDR3 length: 14 amino acids. The CDR3 DNA reads as TGTGCCAGCAGCTTCATAGCGGGGGAAGAGACCCAGTACTTC. Translated, it gives CASSFIAGEETQYF.

This chain links TRBV7-9 with TRBJ2-5; 15 bases line up with TRBD2. J was trimmed by 5 bases and V by 4 bases; bases with no gene match: 8. Germline values: CDR1 SEHNR, CDR2 FQNEAQ (reference sequence). The CDR3 runs 17 residues. CDR3 loop: CASSSRTSGRAGETQYF. CDR3 nucleotide sequence: TGTGCCAGCAGCTCCCGGACTAGCGGGAGGGCCGGTGAGACCCAGTACTTC.

This chain connects TRBV9 to TRBJ2-1; TRBD2 matches 9 bases. The germline gives CDR1 SGDLS, CDR2 YYNGEE. This CDR3 comprises 17 residues. The V and J ends lost 4 bases and 7 bases, in that order; junction bases with no gene match: 15. Here the CDR3 DNA reads TGTGCCAGCAGCTCAAACCCCCGACTAGCGGAGACAAATGAGCAGTTCTTC. Its protein is CASSSNPRLAETNEQFF.

The rearrangement joins TRBV9 to TRBJ2-6, with D unresolved. Germline CDR1 is SGDLS and CDR2 is YYNGEE. This CDR3 contains 18 residues. Trimming pared 4 bases from V and 0 bases from J, leaving 17 bases between. CDR3 sequence reads: CASSPRSVPFSGANVLTF. The CDR3 DNA reads as TGTGCCAGCAGCCCTCGCAGTGTTCCCTTCTCTGGGGCCAACGTCCTGACTTTC.

The chain is built from TRBV5-8 and TRBJ1-2; D remains ambiguous. Between the trimmed V and J ends, which lost 2 bases and 3 bases, there was a span of 5 bases. The CDR3 length is 12 residues. From germline, CDR1 is SGHTS and CDR2 YDEGEE. The CDR3 reads CASSFLDYGYTF. The CDR3 DNA sequence: TGTGCCAGCAGCTTTCTTGACTATGGCTACACCTTC.

The V and J genes are TRBV5-1 and TRBJ1-1; weak D call: TRBD1 (6 bases). CDR3 size: 13 residues. The germline V gene encodes CDR1 SGHRS and CDR2 YFSETQ. V lost 0 bases to trimming and J lost 4 bases, with 7 bases between them. DNA of the CDR3: TGCGCCAGCAGCTTGGAAGGGGGCACTGAAGCTTTCTTT. Residues: CASSLEGGTEAFF.

This clone has only one observation. J is TRBJ1-3 and V is TRBV28; the match to TRBD1 covers 7 bases. The CDR3 spans 15 residues. Germline lookup yields CDR1 MDHEN and CDR2 SYDVKM. After removal of 5 bases from V and 3 bases from J, the junction contained 7 bases not matched to a gene. CDR3 DNA sequence: TGTGCCAGCAGTGGAGCAGGGGGATATGGAAACACCATATATTTT. Its protein is CASSGAGGYGNTIYF.

The genes are TRBV6-5 and TRBJ2-3; D might be TRBD2 (7 bases). The CDR3 covers 15 residues. Per germline, CDR1 MNHEY and CDR2 SVGAGI. V lost 4 bases and J lost 4, with 15 bases in between. The CDR3 loop reads CASSLGGVGPDTQYF. The CDR3, as DNA: TGTGCCAGCAGTTTAGGGGGGGTTGGACCAGATACGCAGTATTTT.

This chain joins TRBV20-1 and TRBJ2-3, with 9 bases that match TRBD1. The CDR3 loop spans 11 amino acids. J lost 7 bases, V lost 8 bases, and 4 bases had no gene match. The V gene's germline CDR1 is DFQATT and CDR2 SNEGSKA (reference sequence). DNA of the CDR3: TGCAGTTGGGACAGGGCAAATACGCAGTATTTT. Translation: CSWDRANTQYF.

The V and J genes are TRBV7-9 and TRBJ1-2; D gene unclear. V was cut by 1 base and J by 5 bases, with 14 bases left in between. Germline-derived CDR1 and CDR2 are SEHNR and FQNEAQ (reference sequence). The CDR3 runs to 15 residues. The CDR3 coding sequence is TGTGCCAGCAGCTTAGAGAGCCGCCTGGGGTATGGCTACACCTTC. It yields the protein CASSLESRLGYGYTF.

The chain recombines TRBV5-5 with TRBJ2-3, with no clear D. Trimming took 2 bases from V and 0 from J, leaving 10 bases between them. This CDR3 has 15 residues. The V gene's germline CDR1 is SGHKS and CDR2 YYEKEE (reference sequence). CDR3 sequence reads: CASSLDGSSTDTQYF. CDR3 coding DNA: TGTGCCAGCAGCTTAGACGGTTCTAGCACAGATACGCAGTATTTT.

The chain recombines TRBV5-4 with TRBJ1-1; D not certain. From germline, CDR1 is SGHNT and CDR2 YYREEE (reference sequence). Trimming cost V 0 bases and J 1 base, with 7 bases left between them. The CDR3 is 14 residues long. CDR3 nucleotide sequence: TGTGCCAGCAGCTTGGGGCCAGGGAACACTGAAGCTTTCTTT. This gives the protein CASSLGPGNTEAFF. Looking up the rest from reference TRBV5-4 and TRBJ1-1 gives the full variable domain: ETGVTQSPTHLIKTRGQQVTLRCSSQSGHNTVSWYQQALGQGPQFIFQYYREEENGRGNFPPRFSGLQFPNYSSELNVNALELDDSALYLCASSLGPGNTEAFFGQGTRLTVV.

The count of this clone is one. V and J are TRBV10-3 and TRBJ1-2; TRBD1 agrees at 9 bases. Trimming removed 0 bases from V and 2 bases from J; junction bases left unmatched: 4. Germline V gene lookup returns CDR1 ENHRY and CDR2 SYGVKD. This CDR3 contains 16 residues. The CDR3 bases are TGTGCCATCAGTGAGTCGGGGACAGGGACGAACTATGGCTACACCTTC. It encodes CAISESGTGTNYGYTF.

The V gene is TRBV29-1, the J gene TRBJ2-7; D is unclear. There are 13 residues in the CDR3. CDR1 and CDR2 from the germline V gene are SQVTM and ANQGSEA. V lost 5 bases, J lost 3 bases, and 14 bases lay in between. CDR3 sequence reads: CSVRSLINYEQYF. CDR3 in DNA: TGCAGCGTTCGGTCCTTAATTAACTACGAGCAGTACTTC.

The rearrangement uses TRBV5-1 and TRBJ1-1; D perhaps matches TRBD1 (6 bases). V was clipped by 4 bases and J by 1 base, with 20 bases between them. Per germline, CDR1 SGHRS and CDR2 YFSETQ. This CDR3 region has 17 residues. CDR3 in DNA: TGCGCCAGCAGCCCTTACAGGGTTGGGGAAGAGAACACTGAAGCTTTCTTT. This sequence encodes CASSPYRVGEENTEAFF. Based on the CDR3 plus reference TRBV5-1 and TRBJ1-1, the full variable domain is KAGVTQTPRYLIKTRGQQVTLSCSPISGHRSVSWYQQTPGQGLQFLFEYFSETQRNKGNFPGRFSGRQFSNSRSEMNVSTLELGDSALYLCASSPYRVGEENTEAFFGQGTRLTVV.

The rearrangement joins TRBV6-5 to TRBJ2-3; D gene ambiguous. CDR3 length equals 13 residues. The germline gives CDR1 MNHEY, CDR2 SVGAGI. V was pared by 0 bases and J by 3 bases, with 4 bases between. The CDR3: CASSYSGTDTQYF. CDR3 DNA: TGTGCCAGCAGTTACTCGGGAACAGATACGCAGTATTTT.

This chain joins TRBV19 and TRBJ1-1; 7 positions match TRBD1. Trimming removed 1 base from V and 0 bases from J; junction bases left unmatched: 8. Germline V CDR1 and CDR2: LNHDA, SQIVND (reference sequence). The CDR3 length is 17 residues. In DNA form, the CDR3 reads TGTGCCAGTAGTATAGTGAGGACAGGAATGATGAACACTGAAGCTTTCTTT. Its protein is CASSIVRTGMMNTEAFF.

The chain is built from TRBV29-1 and TRBJ1-2; D ambiguous. This CDR3 contains 11 residues. V dropped 0 bases and J dropped 5 bases, with 4 bases sitting between them. Germline V gene sequence: CDR1 SQVTM, CDR2 ANQGSEA. The CDR3 DNA reads as TGCAGCGTTGAAGAAGGGTATGGCTACACCTTC. This gives the protein CSVEEGYGYTF.